This T cell receptor (beta chain) emerged from a study of blood T cell repertoires in COVID-19. Across the whole study: Material from acute and convalescent COVID-19 was sourced from the United States, Italy and Spain. T cells, B-cell-depleted T cells, or PBMCs supplied cDNA or gDNA.

In the source study's methods: Scientists estimated how many nucleated cells there were by amplifying reference gene primers. Measured with immunoSEQ multiplex PCR; TCRdb has only the in-frame clones, and not every one. V, J and clone size are taken as reported in that table, and D and trimming were inferred from the DNA itself. The sample lists 200,000 or so clones, roughly 79% occurring once. This clone appeared many times. This CDR3 has 16 amino acids. In germline, CDR1 is LNHDA, CDR2 SQIVND (reference sequence). J gave up 3 bases and V 3 bases, and 7 bases lay outside the gene matches. The chain links TRBV19 to TRBJ2-7; TRBD1 agrees at 11 bases. Source material: peripheral blood. This sequence was found in a man aged 55-75 years with active or convalescent COVID-19. The CDR3 reads CASSMDAGTGGYEQYF. For the CDR3, the DNA is TGTGCCAGTAGTATGGACGCCGGGACAGGGGGCTACGAGCAGTACTTC.